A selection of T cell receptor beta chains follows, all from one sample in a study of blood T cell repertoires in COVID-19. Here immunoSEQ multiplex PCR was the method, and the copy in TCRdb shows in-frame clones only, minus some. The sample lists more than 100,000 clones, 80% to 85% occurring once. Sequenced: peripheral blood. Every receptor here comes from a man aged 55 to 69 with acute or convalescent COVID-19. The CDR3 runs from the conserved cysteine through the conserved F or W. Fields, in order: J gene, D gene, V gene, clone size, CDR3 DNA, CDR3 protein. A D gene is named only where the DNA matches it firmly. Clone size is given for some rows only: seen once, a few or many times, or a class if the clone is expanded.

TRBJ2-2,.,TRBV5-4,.,TGTGCCAGCAGCTCAGGACAGCCTCGGAACACCGGGGAGCTGTTTTTT,CASSSGQPRNTGELFF
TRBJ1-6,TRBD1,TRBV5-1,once,TGCGCCAGCAGCATCGAACAGGGGAGTGGGAATTCACCCCTCCACTTT,CASSIEQGSGNSPLHF
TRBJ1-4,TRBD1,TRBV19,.,TGTGCCAGTAGTAGCCCCTACAGGGGAGCTAATGAAAAACTGTTTTTT,CASSSPYRGANEKLFF
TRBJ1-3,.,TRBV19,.,TGTGCCAGTAGTCCGACCGGGGGGTCGTCTGGAAACACCATATATTTT,CASSPTGGSSGNTIYF
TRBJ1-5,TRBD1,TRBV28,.,TGTGCCAGCAGAGGACAGGGGGCACGTAATCAGCCCCAGCATTTT,CASRGQGARNQPQHF
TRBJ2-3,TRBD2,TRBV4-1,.,TGCGCCAGCAGCCCACAAATGACTAGCGGGAGGGGAGGCGGCACAGATACGCAGTATTTT,CASSPQMTSGRGGGTDTQYF
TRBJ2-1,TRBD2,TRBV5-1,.,TGCGCCAGCAGCTTGGACGCGCGGGGGTCCTACAATGAGCAGTTCTTC,CASSLDARGSYNEQFF
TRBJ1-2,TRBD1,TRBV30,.,TGTGCCTGGAGGGGACAGGCCCACTATGGCTACACCTTC,CAWRGQAHYGYTF
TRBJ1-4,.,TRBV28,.,TGTGCCAGCAGTCCAACAAGAAGACAGGCCGAAAAACTGTTTTTT,CASSPTRRQAEKLFF
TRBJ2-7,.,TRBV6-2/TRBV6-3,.,TGTGCCAGCAGTTTCCCTCCCGCAGCAGGGGCGGGCGAGCAGTACTTC,CASSFPPAAGAGEQYF
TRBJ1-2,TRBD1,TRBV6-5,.,TGTGCCAGCAGTCCCATCCGGACAGGGTATCACACCTTC,CASSPIRTGYHTF
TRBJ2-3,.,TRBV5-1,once,TGCGCCAGCAGACAGAGCACAGATACGCAGTATTTT,CASRQSTDTQYF
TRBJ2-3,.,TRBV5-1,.,TGCGCCAGCAGCTTGTATTCAGATACGCAGTATTTT,CASSLYSDTQYF
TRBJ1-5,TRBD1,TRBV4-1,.,TGCGCCAGCAGCTCGGGACAGGAAAATAGCAATCAGCCCCAGCATTTT,CASSSGQENSNQPQHF
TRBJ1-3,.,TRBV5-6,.,TGTGCCAGCAGCTCGGTCCTCCTCGGGGAAACTGGAAACACCATATATTTT,CASSSVLLGETGNTIYF
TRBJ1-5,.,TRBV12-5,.,TGTGCTAGTGGTTTGCTTGGCGGGCAGGCCAATCAGCCCCAGCATTTT,CASGLLGGQANQPQHF
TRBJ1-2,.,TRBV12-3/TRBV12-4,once,TGTGCCAGCAGTCCAGGCAGGGGCTGGGGCTACACCTTC,CASSPGRGWGYTF
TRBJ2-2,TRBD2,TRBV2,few,TGTGCCAGCAGTGCGGGAGGGCCCGGGGAGCTGTTTTTT,CASSAGGPGELFF
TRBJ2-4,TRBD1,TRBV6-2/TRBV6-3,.,TGTGCCAGCAGTTACCCCTCGACAGGGGCCAAAAACATTCAGTACTTC,CASSYPSTGAKNIQYF
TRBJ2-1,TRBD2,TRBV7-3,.,TGTGCCAGCAGCCCCATAGCGGGAGAGGGAGTCAATGAGCAGTTCTTC,CASSPIAGEGVNEQFF
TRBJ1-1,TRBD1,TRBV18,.,TGTGCCAGCTCCCTCGGGACAGGCCGAAACACTGAAGCTTTCTTT,CASSLGTGRNTEAFF
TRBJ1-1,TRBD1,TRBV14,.,TGTGCCAGCAGCCAGACAGGGGTCTTGAACACTGAAGCTTTCTTT,CASSQTGVLNTEAFF
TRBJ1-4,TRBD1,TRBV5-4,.,TGTGCCAGCAGCACGACAGGGCCTAGTGAAAAACTGTTTTTT,CASSTTGPSEKLFF
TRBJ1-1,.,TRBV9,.,TGTGCCAGCAGCGTACAGGGTGCGAACACTGAAGCTTTCTTT,CASSVQGANTEAFF
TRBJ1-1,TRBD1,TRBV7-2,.,TGTGCCAGCAGCTTAAGGACAGGGGGCTGGACTTTCTTT,CASSLRTGGWTFF
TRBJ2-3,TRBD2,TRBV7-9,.,TGTGCCAGCAGCCAGACCATCGGGGGGGGAACAGATACGCAGTATTTT,CASSQTIGGGTDTQYF
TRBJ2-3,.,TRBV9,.,TGTGCCAGCAGCCCTTGGGAGGGGGATTCCTACACAGATACGCAGTATTTT,CASSPWEGDSYTDTQYF
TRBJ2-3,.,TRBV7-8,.,TGTGCCAGCAGCTTACAGGGTATTAGCACAGATACGCAGTATTTT,CASSLQGISTDTQYF
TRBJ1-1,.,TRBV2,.,TGTGCCAGCAGTGCTTTTGAAGCTTTCTTT,CASSAFEAFF
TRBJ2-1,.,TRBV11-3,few,TGTGCCAGCAGCTTAGGCGGCGTCTCCTACAATGAGCAGTTCTTC,CASSLGGVSYNEQFF
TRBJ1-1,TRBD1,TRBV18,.,TGTGCCAGCTCACTCCCAGGGGGCCGGAACACTGAAGCTTTCTTT,CASSLPGGRNTEAFF
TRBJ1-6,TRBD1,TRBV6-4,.,TGTGCCAGCAGCCTGACAGGGGGCGCGGGTAATTCACCCCTCCACTTT,CASSLTGGAGNSPLHF
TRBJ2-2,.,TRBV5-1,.,TGCGCCAGCAGCTTGGCAGGACTCACGGGGATTCGCACCGGGGAGCTGTTTTTT,CASSLAGLTGIRTGELFF
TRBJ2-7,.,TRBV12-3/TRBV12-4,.,TGTGCCAGCAGCACCAGGGGCCTAGTTGAGCAGTACTTC,CASSTRGLVEQYF
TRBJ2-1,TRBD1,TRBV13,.,TGTGCCAGCAGCATCGAGACAGGGACGGATGAGCAGTTCTTC,CASSIETGTDEQFF
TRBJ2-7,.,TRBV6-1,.,TGTGCCAGCAGTGAAGCGCTATTTAACGTTGGGGGACTCTACGAGCAGTACTTC,CASSEALFNVGGLYEQYF
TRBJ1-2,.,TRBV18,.,TGTGCCAGCTCACCGAGGGACAAGAACTATGGCTACACCTTC,CASSPRDKNYGYTF
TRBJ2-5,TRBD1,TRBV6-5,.,TGTGCCAGCAGTTCCCGGGACAGGGTTCTTCGAGAGACCCAGTACTTC,CASSSRDRVLRETQYF
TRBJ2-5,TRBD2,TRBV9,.,TGTGCCAGCAGCGTAGGTCCTAGCGGGATTCAAGAGACCCAGTACTTC,CASSVGPSGIQETQYF
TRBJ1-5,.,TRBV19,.,TGTGCCAGTAGGTTGAGGCGGGGGGATAGCAATCAGCCCCAGCATTTT,CASRLRRGDSNQPQHF
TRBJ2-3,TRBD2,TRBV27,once,TGTGCCAGCAGTTTCCTAGCGGGAGGGGCAGATACGCAGTATTTT,CASSFLAGGADTQYF
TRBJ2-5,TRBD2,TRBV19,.,TGTGCCAGTAGTACTACTAGCGGGAGAACTGAGACCCAGTACTTC,CASSTTSGRTETQYF
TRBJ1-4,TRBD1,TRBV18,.,TGTGCCAGCTCACTACGACAGGGAGCAACTAATGAAAAACTGTTTTTT,CASSLRQGATNEKLFF
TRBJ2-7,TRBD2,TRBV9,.,TGTGCCAGCAGCGTAGGTTCTAGCGGGGGTGAGCAGTACTTC,CASSVGSSGGEQYF
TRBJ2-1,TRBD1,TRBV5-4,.,TGTGCCAGCAGCCACGCGGACAGGGTTTTCTTC,CASSHADRVFF
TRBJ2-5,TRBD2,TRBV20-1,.,TGCAGTGCTAGTAGCGGGAGGGTATCGGAGACCCAGTACTTC,CSASSGRVSETQYF
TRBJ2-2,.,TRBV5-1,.,TGCGCCAGCAGCGCCGTGCAGGGACTCGGGGAGCTGTTTTTT,CASSAVQGLGELFF
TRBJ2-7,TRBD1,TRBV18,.,TGTGCCAGCTCCCTCACGGACAGGGCCCACGAGCAGTACTTC,CASSLTDRAHEQYF
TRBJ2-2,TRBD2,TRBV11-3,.,TGTGCCAGCAGCTACGGGGGGGCGGGCACCGGGGAGCTGTTTTTT,CASSYGGAGTGELFF
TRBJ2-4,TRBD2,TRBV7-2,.,TGTGCCAGCAGCTCGTCTTACGGGAGGGCCGGCAAAAACATTCAGTACTTC,CASSSSYGRAGKNIQYF
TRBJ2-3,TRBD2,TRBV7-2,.,TGTGCCAGCAGCCGGACTAGAAGCACAGATACGCAGTATTTT,CASSRTRSTDTQYF
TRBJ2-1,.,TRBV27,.,TGTGCCAGCAGCACCGGGGGCTACAATGAGCAGTTCTTC,CASSTGGYNEQFF
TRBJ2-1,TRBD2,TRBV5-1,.,TGCGCCAGCAGCTTGGGGGACCAGCGGGGTCGGAATGAGCAGTTCTTC,CASSLGDQRGRNEQFF
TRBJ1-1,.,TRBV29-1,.,TGCAGCTCAAACAGGGCTTCGGGCACTGAAGCTTTCTTT,CSSNRASGTEAFF
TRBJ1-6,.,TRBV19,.,TGTGCCAGTAGTAGCAGTCTGGGAGGAAATTCACCCCTCCACTTT,CASSSSLGGNSPLHF
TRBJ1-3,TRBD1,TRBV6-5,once,TGTGCCAGCAACGGACAGGGTATTAGAAACACCATATATTTT,CASNGQGIRNTIYF
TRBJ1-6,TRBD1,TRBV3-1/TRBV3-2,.,TGTGCCAGCAGCCATGCAGGGGGCTACTCACCCCTCCACTTT,CASSHAGGYSPLHF